This paragraph covers one T cell receptor (beta chain) sequence. Then a second PCR, running about 6 to 11 cycles, was carried out with a sample-barcoded 5' primer and a J-beta primer mix. TCRdb ran MiXCR on the 5' RACE reads and lists one entry per CDR3 protein. The profile shows hundreds of thousands of distinct CDR3 sequences, around 43% of them singletons. This sample is drawn from a study of blood T cells in healthy people across ages. The CDR3 totals 14 residues. Germline CDR1 and CDR2: MNHEY and SVGEGT. V shed 7 bases and J shed 8 bases, with 20 bases lying between them. This clonotype was sampled from a man in his sixties in good health. The V and J genes are TRBV6-2 or TRBV6-3 and TRBJ1-2, with TRBD1 as a possible D gene (5 bases). Sequencing was done on a sample of blood. In DNA form, the CDR3 reads TGTGCCAGCACCGACCTAGACAGTTGGAACGGCTACACCTTC. This codes for CASTDLDSWNGYTF.